The rows below give T cell receptor beta chains drawn from one sample of a study of patients and donors after allogeneic stem cell transplantation. From the RT-PCR reads, TCRdb called clonotypes with MiXCR, one entry per CDR3 protein. Here the sample spans 40,000 to 45,000 distinct CDR3 sequences, over 25% being singletons. Sequencing input: blood, either unsorted or a sorted T cell fraction (not recorded which). These receptors all stem from a human donor who was either an allogeneic HSCT recipient or a stem cell or donor lymphocyte infusion donor (not recorded which). It is not recorded whose cells these are; they may come from a transplant donor. CDR3s include the opening cysteine and the closing phenylalanine or tryptophan. D genes are given only for firm matches. The size field is filled for only some rows; it gives once, few, many or a size class.

>TRBV7-9|TRBJ2-3|TRBD2|few
CASSPGLAGVNTDTQYF
TGTGCCAGCAGCCCAGGACTAGCGGGGGTAAACACAGATACGCAGTATTTT
>TRBV29-1|TRBJ1-6|.|many
CSARLGAGANSPLHF
TGCAGCGCCAGGCTCGGAGCAGGGGCAAATTCACCCCTCCACTTT
>TRBV20-1|TRBJ2-4|.|.
CSATRDLNIQYF
TGCAGTGCTACTCGGGACCTAAACATTCAGTACTTC
>TRBV7-9|TRBJ1-1|.|.
CASNPRGEAFF
TGTGCCAGCAACCCCCGGGGTGAAGCTTTCTTT
>TRBV12-3/TRBV12-4|TRBJ2-3|.|few
CASILTLSTDTQYF
TGTGCCAGCATTCTTACCCTTAGCACAGATACGCAGTATTTT
>TRBV12-3/TRBV12-4|TRBJ1-4|.|few
CASSPGGGGNEKLFF
TGTGCCAGCAGTCCCGGCGGGGGTGGGAATGAAAAACTGTTTTTT
>TRBV28|TRBJ2-7|TRBD1|.
CASSSGTDYYEQYF
TGTGCCAGCAGTTCCGGGACAGATTATTACGAGCAGTACTTC
>TRBV5-5|TRBJ2-2|.|few
CASSLVTANTGELFF
TGTGCCAGCAGCTTAGTCACAGCGAACACCGGGGAGCTGTTTTTT
>TRBV2|TRBJ2-3|.|.
CASRAPQITDTQYF
TGTGCCAGCAGGGCCCCCCAGATCACAGATACGCAGTATTTT
>TRBV5-1|TRBJ1-5|TRBD1|.
CASSFRTGKDQPQHF
TGCGCCAGCAGCTTCAGGACAGGGAAGGATCAGCCCCAGCATTTT
>TRBV2|TRBJ2-1|TRBD2|.
CASSTSGSPYNEQFF
TGTGCCAGCAGTACTAGCGGGAGCCCCTACAATGAGCAGTTCTTC
>TRBV18|TRBJ2-1|.|.
CASSGSSSYNEQFF
TGTGCCAGCTCGGGGTCTTCATCCTACAATGAGCAGTTCTTC
>TRBV20-1|TRBJ1-4|TRBD1|.
CSATQGSQPNEKLFF
TGCAGTGCTACACAGGGGAGTCAGCCTAATGAAAAACTGTTTTTT
>TRBV29-1|TRBJ2-1|.|once
CTHGANNEQFF
TGCACCCACGGCGCGAACAATGAGCAGTTCTTC
>TRBV28|TRBJ1-6|.|.
CASSNRVYSLHF
TGTGCCAGCAGCAACAGGGTCTACTCCCTCCACTTT
>TRBV7-2|TRBJ1-6|TRBD1|.
CASSPGQGNSPLHF
TGTGCCAGCAGCCCGGGACAGGGAAATTCACCCCTCCACTTT
>TRBV27|TRBJ1-6|.|.
CANLFRWQGHNSPLHF
TGTGCCAACCTTTTTAGGTGGCAGGGGCATAATTCACCCCTCCACTTT
>TRBV5-1|TRBJ1-1|.|many
CASSLEPNTEAFF
TGCGCCAGCAGCTTGGAACCGAACACTGAAGCTTTCTTT
>TRBV9|TRBJ2-5|.|few
CASSWGAAETQYF
TGTGCCAGCTCCTGGGGAGCGGCAGAGACCCAGTACTTC
>TRBV11-1|TRBJ2-2|TRBD1|.
CASSAQGTGELFF
TGTGCCAGCAGCGCACAGGGGACCGGGGAGCTGTTTTTT
>TRBV5-4|TRBJ2-3|.|few
CASSLLRGSTDTQYF
TGTGCCAGCAGCCTACTTAGGGGGAGCACAGATACGCAGTATTTT
>TRBV6-1|TRBJ1-5|.|.
CASSEARNSNQPQHF
TGTGCCAGCAGTGAAGCGCGGAACAGCAATCAGCCCCAGCATTTT
>TRBV28|TRBJ1-4|TRBD1|.
CASREISDRESNEKLFF
TGTGCCAGCAGAGAGATCTCCGACAGGGAGTCTAATGAAAAACTGTTTTTT
>TRBV20-1|TRBJ2-7|.|.
CSASLAAVSYEQYF
TGCAGTGCTAGCTTAGCGGCCGTCTCCTACGAGCAGTACTTC
>TRBV18|TRBJ2-7|.|.
CASSPPGPASYEQYF
TGTGCCAGCTCACCACCGGGCCCAGCCTCCTACGAGCAGTACTTC
>TRBV28|TRBJ1-2|TRBD1|few
CASSRRNDRGIHGYTF
TGTGCCAGCAGTCGAAGAAACGACAGGGGGATACATGGCTACACCTTC
>TRBV5-6|TRBJ1-2|.|many
CASSLERYGYTF
TGTGCCAGCAGCTTGGAGCGCTATGGCTACACCTTC
>TRBV5-6|TRBJ2-2|.|.
CASSWQVTGELFF
TGTGCCAGCAGCTGGCAAGTCACCGGGGAGCTGTTTTTT
>TRBV29-1|TRBJ2-7|TRBD2|few
CSALGTTDSYEQYF
TGCAGTGCCTTAGGGACTACTGACTCCTACGAGCAGTACTTC
>TRBV5-6|TRBJ2-5|.|.
CASSVPLIQETQYF
TGTGCCAGCAGCGTGCCCCTGATCCAAGAGACCCAGTACTTC
>TRBV4-3|TRBJ2-7|.|few
CASSQETHYSYEQYF
TGCGCCAGCAGCCAAGAAACTCACTACTCCTACGAGCAGTACTTC
>TRBV3-1|TRBJ2-1|.|.
CASSQGTGQAKSFF
TGTGCCAGCAGCCAAGGTACCGGGCAAGCAAAGTCATTCTTC
>TRBV5-1|TRBJ2-2|TRBD2|few
CASSSPGLVNTGELFF
TGCGCCAGCAGCTCCCCGGGACTAGTGAACACCGGGGAGCTGTTTTTT
>TRBV20-1|TRBJ1-2|TRBD1|.
CSGRSTGVYGYTF
TGCAGTGGGAGATCCACAGGGGTTTATGGCTACACCTTC
>TRBV7-9|TRBJ1-2|.|.
CASSLEGPPGGYTF
TGTGCCAGCAGCTTAGAGGGCCCACCGGGTGGCTACACCTTC
>TRBV5-1|TRBJ2-7|.|.
CASSLDNSYEQYF
TGCGCCAGCAGCTTGGACAACTCCTACGAGCAGTACTTC
>TRBV13|TRBJ1-6|.|.
CASTTLGSPLHF
TGTGCCAGCACCACCCTCGGATCACCCCTCCACTTT
>TRBV6-2/TRBV6-3|TRBJ1-5|TRBD1|.
CASTRTGGRGNQPQHF
TGTGCCAGCACCAGAACAGGGGGCAGAGGGAATCAGCCCCAGCATTTT
>TRBV6-5|TRBJ2-7|.|.
CASSYSLVQWEQYF
TGTGCCAGCAGTTACTCCCTAGTCCAATGGGAGCAGTACTTC
>TRBV6-5|TRBJ1-4|.|few
CASSTEYATNEKLFF
TGTGCCAGCAGCACAGAGTACGCAACTAATGAAAAACTGTTTTTT
>TRBV7-2|TRBJ1-1|.|few
CASSPRETMNTEAFF
TGTGCCAGCAGCCCCCGGGAAACCATGAACACTGAAGCTTTCTTT
>TRBV9|TRBJ1-5|.|.
CASSVGGYNQPQHF
TGTGCCAGCAGCGTAGGAGGCTACAATCAGCCCCAGCATTTT
>TRBV10-3|TRBJ1-3|.|few
CAISGHTSGNTIYF
TGTGCCATCAGTGGGCATACCTCTGGAAACACCATATATTTT
>TRBV28|TRBJ1-5|.|.
CATNRPGTGNQPQHF
TGTGCCACCAACAGGCCAGGGACGGGCAATCAGCCCCAGCATTTT